The 27 T cell receptor beta chains presented below share a single source sample, sequenced in a study of cytomegalovirus exposure and HLA in healthy donors. The PCR was carried out with 60 Vbeta primers and 13 Jbeta primers. Clones were sequenced by immunoSEQ multiplex PCR, and TCRdb holds only the in-frame ones, with some missing. The table shows around 130,000 clones, with around 77% occurring only once. Sequenced material: PBMCs. All receptors come from a man aged 45 to 65 in good health and CMV-seronegative.

V is TRBV6-1 and J is TRBJ1-2; 10 bases match TRBD1. The V segment lost 4 bases and the J segment 8 bases; nucleotides outside the gene matches: 7. Germline CDR1 reads MNHNS; CDR2 reads SASEGT. The CDR3 loop spans 14 amino acids. This CDR3 reads CASSAGQGFGGYTF. The CDR3 coding sequence is TGTGCCAGCAGTGCGGGACAGGGGTTCGGGGGCTACACCTTC.

In DNA form, the CDR3 reads TGCGCCAGCAGCTTGGCAGGGCAGGGGGAAGCACCCCTCCACTTT. As protein: CASSLAGQGEAPLHF. This sequence joins TRBV5-1 and TRBJ1-6; TRBD1 aligns across 7 bases. Germline CDR1 is SGHRS and CDR2 is YFSETQ. The CDR3 is 15 amino acids. V gave up 0 bases and J gave up 11 bases; unmatched junction bases: 8. The full variable domain, with the rest looked up from reference TRBV5-1 and TRBJ1-6, is KAGVTQTPRYLIKTRGQQVTLSCSPISGHRSVSWYQQTPGQGLQFLFEYFSETQRNKGNFPGRFSGRQFSNSRSEMNVSTLELGDSALYLCASSLAGQGEAPLHFGNGTRLTVT.

The J gene is TRBJ2-1, the V gene TRBV10-2; TRBD2 matches at 8 bases. Germline lookup yields CDR1 WSHSY and CDR2 SAAADI. This CDR3 is built from 15 residues. The V segment lost 7 bases and the J segment 6 bases; nucleotides outside the gene matches: 11. CDR3 bases: TGCGCCAGCACCCAAGCGGGAGTAGGGTCCAATGAGCAGTTCTTC. Amino acid sequence: CASTQAGVGSNEQFF.

This clone has more than one count but fewer than ten. The V and J genes are TRBV19 and TRBJ1-2; 8 bases match TRBD1. CDR3 length: 13 residues. V gave up 5 bases and J gave up 4 bases; unmatched junction bases: 3. The germline V gene has CDR1 LNHDA and CDR2 SQIVND (reference sequence). The DNA of the CDR3 is TGTGCCAGTAGTCCGGGACAGGTCTATGGCTACACCTTC. Translating gives CASSPGQVYGYTF.

The chain combines TRBV2 with TRBJ2-7, with TRBD1 matching 7 bases. Germline CDR1 is SNHLY and CDR2 is FYNNEI. The CDR3 runs to 14 residues. Trimming removed 6 bases from V and 6 bases from J; junction bases left unmatched: 11. The CDR3 bases are TGTGCCAGCAGCTCACTTATAACAGGGGCCGAGCAGTACTTC. This sequence encodes CASSSLITGAEQYF.

There are a few counts of this clone. J is TRBJ2-1 and V is TRBV6-5, with 16 bases fitting TRBD2. With V trimmed by 6 bases and J by 8 bases, 4 bases remained unmatched. Germline V CDR1 and CDR2: MNHEY, SVGAGI. CDR3 size: 15 residues. The CDR3 DNA sequence: TGTGCCAGCAGGGGACTAGCGGGAGGGTCGCATGAGCAGTTCTTC. Protein sequence: CASRGLAGGSHEQFF.

The chain couples TRBV18 to TRBJ1-2; 8 bases are a match to TRBD1. The V segment lost 4 bases and the J segment 4 bases; nucleotides outside the gene matches: 5. Germline CDR1 is KGHSH and CDR2 is LQKENI. This CDR3 is built from 14 residues. CDR3 in DNA: TGTGCCAGCTCACTTACCGGGACAGGCTATGGCTACACCTTC. Protein sequence: CASSLTGTGYGYTF. Filled out from reference TRBV18 and TRBJ1-2, the complete variable domain reads NAGVMQNPRHLVRRRGQEARLRCSPMKGHSHVYWYRQLPEEGLKFMVYLQKENIIDESGMPKERFSAEFPKEGPSILRIQQVVRGDSAAYFCASSLTGTGYGYTFGSGTRLTVV.

V usage is TRBV11-2 and J usage is TRBJ1-1; TRBD1 is a possible D gene (6 bases). Germline values: CDR1 SGHAT, CDR2 FQNNGV. The V gene lost 6 bases and the J gene lost 2 bases, with 16 bases spanning the gap. This CDR3 is 15 amino acids long. CDR3 nucleotide sequence: TGTGCCAGCAGGGCGGACAGAGTGGCAAACACTGAAGCTTTCTTT. Amino acids: CASRADRVANTEAFF. The complete variable domain, with remaining parts taken from reference TRBV11-2 and TRBJ1-1, reads EAGVAQSPRYKIIEKRQSVAFWCNPISGHATLYWYQQILGQGPKLLIQFQNNGVVDDSQLPKDRFSAERLKGVDSTLKIQPAKLEDSAVYLCASRADRVANTEAFFGQGTRLTVV.

The rearrangement uses TRBV28 and TRBJ2-7; 7 nucleotides agree with TRBD1. CDR3 length: 14 amino acids. From germline, CDR1 is MDHEN and CDR2 SYDVKM. V lost 5 bases and J lost 2; bases outside the gene matches: 6. CDR3 sequence reads: CASSRGDSTYEQYF. CDR3 bases: TGTGCCAGCAGTCGAGGGGACAGCACCTACGAGCAGTACTTC.

This chain links TRBV27 with TRBJ2-7, with TRBD2 identical over 10 bases. V dropped 5 bases and J dropped 2; count of bases not matched to a gene: 6. This CDR3 has 15 residues. From germline, CDR1 is MNHEY and CDR2 SMNVEV (reference sequence). The CDR3 protein is CASSIGTSAAYEQYF. The CDR3 DNA reads TGTGCCAGCAGTATAGGGACTAGCGCCGCCTACGAGCAGTACTTC.

This sequence joins TRBV30 and TRBJ1-2; no clear D gene. The V gene lost 2 bases and the J gene lost 2 bases, with 9 bases spanning the gap. This CDR3 is built from 13 residues. Looked up from germline, CDR1 is GTSNPN and CDR2 is SVGIG (reference sequence). The CDR3 bases are TGTGCCTGGAGTATGTCGCGGAACTATGGCTACACCTTC. Translated, it gives CAWSMSRNYGYTF. Full variable domain (rest looked up from reference TRBV30 and TRBJ1-2): SQTIHQWPATLVQPVGSPLSLECTVEGTSNPNLYWYRQAAGRGLQLLFYSVGIGQISSEVPQNLSASRPQDRQFILSSKKLLLSDSGFYLCAWSMSRNYGYTFGSGTRLTVV.

J is TRBJ1-1 and V is TRBV9; no firm D call. CDR1 and CDR2 (germline): SGDLS, YYNGEE. This CDR3 is 13 amino acids long. V was pared by 0 bases and J by 10 bases, with 13 bases between. The CDR3, as DNA: TGTGCCAGCAGCGTAGGAAGTGGCGCAGGAGCTTTCTTT. As protein: CASSVGSGAGAFF. The full variable domain, rest sourced from reference TRBV9 and TRBJ1-1, is DSGVTQTPKHLITATGQRVTLRCSPRSGDLSVYWYQQSLDQGLQFLIQYYNGEERAKGNILERFSAQQFPDLHSELNLSSLELGDSALYFCASSVGSGAGAFFGQGTRLTVV.

V gene TRBV5-1 combines with J gene TRBJ2-2, with D possibly being TRBD1 (5 bases). Deletions cut 6 bases from V and 1 base from J, with 13 bases between. CDR1 and CDR2 (germline): SGHRS, YFSETQ. The CDR3 is 15 amino acids. The CDR3 protein is CASKAWQGNTGELFF. CDR3 nucleotide sequence: TGCGCCAGCAAAGCGTGGCAGGGGAACACCGGGGAGCTGTTTTTT.

The J gene is TRBJ1-1, the V gene TRBV28; no reliable D call. Trimming took off 3 bases at V and 4 bases at J, with 6 bases between the two ends. The germline gives CDR1 MDHEN, CDR2 SYDVKM. This CDR3 contains 12 residues. The CDR3 reads CASSFGSTEAFF. The CDR3 DNA reads as TGTGCCAGCAGTTTTGGGAGCACTGAAGCTTTCTTT. Complete variable domain (other parts from reference TRBV28 and TRBJ1-1): DVKVTQSSRYLVKRTGEKVFLECVQDMDHENMFWYRQDPGLGLRLIYFSYDVKMKEKGDIPEGYSVSREKKERFSLILESASTNQTSMYLCASSFGSTEAFFGQGTRLTVV.

The V and J genes are TRBV30 and TRBJ1-1, with TRBD1 matching over 7 bases. Germline CDR1 is GTSNPN and CDR2 is SVGIG (reference sequence). The CDR3 totals 15 residues. V gave up 1 base and J gave up 0 bases; unmatched junction bases: 5. The CDR3 coding sequence is TGTGCCTGGAGTGGATCCGGGACAGTGAACACTGAAGCTTTCTTT. Amino acid sequence: CAWSGSGTVNTEAFF. Filled out from reference TRBV30 and TRBJ1-1, the complete variable domain reads SQTIHQWPATLVQPVGSPLSLECTVEGTSNPNLYWYRQAAGRGLQLLFYSVGIGQISSEVPQNLSASRPQDRQFILSSKKLLLSDSGFYLCAWSGSGTVNTEAFFGQGTRLTVV.

This clone has more than one count but fewer than ten. The rearrangement uses TRBV5-1 and TRBJ2-2; a possible D gene is TRBD2 (5 bases). V dropped 1 base and J dropped 5 bases, with 9 bases sitting between them. Germline CDR1 and CDR2: SGHRS and YFSETQ. CDR3 length: 14 amino acids. Here the CDR3 DNA reads TGCGCCAGCAGCTTGCTGAGGGAAACCGGGGAGCTGTTTTTT. Its protein product is CASSLLRETGELFF.

This chain connects TRBV7-2 to TRBJ1-2; 8 bases map to TRBD1. After removal of 4 bases from V and 6 bases from J, the junction contained 10 bases not matched to a gene. Germline V gives CDR1 SGHTA, CDR2 FQGNSA. CDR3 length: 15 residues. The CDR3 region is CASSSFRGQGNGYTF. The CDR3 region has the DNA TGTGCCAGCAGCTCCTTCAGGGGGCAGGGGAATGGCTACACCTTC.

The chain carries TRBV7-9 and TRBJ2-3, with TRBD1 matching over 7 bases. CDR1 is SEHNR, CDR2 FQNEAQ, per germline (reference sequence). V shed 5 bases, J shed 2 bases, and the junction held 10 bases outside the gene matches. This CDR3 is built from 16 residues. In DNA form, the CDR3 reads TGTGCCAGCAGCCGACAGACAGGGATACCCACAGATACGCAGTATTTT. This encodes CASSRQTGIPTDTQYF.

This chain uses TRBV9 with TRBJ2-1, with 9 bases fitting TRBD2. Germline lookup yields CDR1 SGDLS and CDR2 YYNGEE. This CDR3 has 16 amino acids. V lost 3 bases, J lost 7 bases, and 11 bases stayed unmatched. CDR3 nucleotides: TGTGCCAGCAGCGAGGGATTAGCGGGAGCCCCTAATGAGCAGTTCTTC. Translating it yields CASSEGLAGAPNEQFF.

The sample holds a few counts of this clone. V is TRBV29-1 and J is TRBJ1-5; possible D gene TRBD1, 5 bases. Germline-derived CDR1 and CDR2 are SQVTM and ANQGSEA. V dropped 4 bases and J dropped 2 bases, with 12 bases sitting between them. The CDR3 totals 14 residues. The CDR3 region has the DNA TGCAGCGTTGCCGTCGCGGGGGGCAATCAGCCCCAGCATTTT. This translates into CSVAVAGGNQPQHF.

This clone has only a few counts. The V and J genes are TRBV10-3 and TRBJ1-4; 8 nucleotides line up with TRBD1. The trim removed 6 bases at V and 7 bases at J, leaving 7 bases unmatched. Germline V gene sequence: CDR1 ENHRY, CDR2 SYGVKD. This CDR3 is built from 14 residues. The CDR3 loop is CAIREQGDSEKLFF. CDR3 nucleotide sequence: TGTGCCATCAGGGAACAGGGGGATAGTGAAAAACTGTTTTTT.

The J gene is TRBJ2-7, the V gene TRBV28; tentatively, D is TRBD2 (5 bases). The germline V and J ends were trimmed by 7 bases and 12 bases, with 22 bases remaining between them. Germline V lookup: CDR1 MDHEN, CDR2 SYDVKM. This CDR3 spans 13 amino acids. CDR3 protein: CASTPPLSRGGYF. Written as DNA, the CDR3 is TGTGCCAGCACCCCTCCCCTCTCACGGGGTGGGTACTTC.

There are a few counts of this clone. This chain connects TRBV19 to TRBJ2-2, with D maybe TRBD2 (5 bases). The CDR3 is 16 residues long. The V end lost 6 bases, the J end lost 7 bases, and 21 bases lay between the germline ends. Germline CDR1 and CDR2: LNHDA and SQIVND (reference sequence). In DNA form, the CDR3 reads TGTGCCAGTAGCCCTAGGACTGTTGTCCGGGACGGGGAGCTGTTTTTT. It yields the protein CASSPRTVVRDGELFF.

Only one count was recorded for this clone. The chain is built from TRBV5-1 and TRBJ2-5; 9 bases fit TRBD1. Trimming at V came to 3 bases and at J to 1 base, leaving 4 bases not matched to a gene. Germline values: CDR1 SGHRS, CDR2 YFSETQ. The length of the CDR3 is 15 residues. The CDR3: CASSSVTGGQETQYF. The CDR3 region has the DNA TGCGCCAGCAGCTCCGTGACAGGGGGCCAAGAGACCCAGTACTTC.

CDR3 nucleotide sequence: TGTGCCAGCAGCTTAGTCGACCAAGAGACCCAGTACTTC. It yields the protein CASSLVDQETQYF. This chain links TRBV7-8 with TRBJ2-5; D is unclear. The CDR3 runs to 13 residues. Trimming took 1 base from V and 0 from J, leaving 3 bases between them. CDR1 is SGHVS, CDR2 FQNEAQ, per germline.

The table lists this clone with a few counts. The chain recombines TRBV4-3 with TRBJ1-1; D ambiguous. Germline loops: CDR1 LGHNA, CDR2 YSLEER. The V gene lost 4 bases and the J gene lost 0 bases, with 9 bases spanning the gap. The CDR3 is made up of 14 amino acids. The CDR3, as DNA: TGCGCCAGCAGCCTGGGCTCACTGAACACTGAAGCTTTCTTT. This codes for CASSLGSLNTEAFF.

The sample holds a few counts of this clone. This rearrangement joins TRBV4-1 to TRBJ2-1, with TRBD2 identical over 16 bases. Per the germline V gene, CDR1 is MGHRA and CDR2 is YSYEKL. This CDR3 contains 20 residues. The V gene end was trimmed by 3 bases and the J gene end by 0 bases; junction bases not matched to a gene: 8. The CDR3 loop reads CASSQGGLAGGPSSYNEQFF. CDR3 DNA: TGCGCCAGCAGCCAGGGGGGACTAGCGGGAGGGCCGAGCTCCTACAATGAGCAGTTCTTC.